The 28 T cell receptor beta chains reported below all come from one sample, sequenced in a study of T cell responses to AZD1222 COVID-19 vaccine. Repertoires were generated with immunoSEQ multiplex PCR, while TCRdb's copy carries only in-frame clones and drops some. The sample yields fewer than 120,000 clones, about nine tenths seen once. The sequencing here drew on peripheral blood, taken on day 0 of AZD1222 vaccination. The receptors stem from an adult in good health.

The CDR3 coding sequence is TGTGCCAGCAGTTACTCGCATGACTCTGGAAACACCATATATTTT. Protein product: CASSYSHDSGNTIYF. The chain carries TRBV6-5 and TRBJ1-3, with D uncertain. The V gene's germline CDR1 is MNHEY and CDR2 SVGAGI. The CDR3 length is 15 residues. The V end lost 0 bases, the J end lost 0 bases, and 6 bases lay between the germline ends.

This chain uses TRBV3-1 (or the pseudogene TRBV3-2) with TRBJ2-7; the D gene is possibly TRBD1 (5 bases). CDR1 is LGHDT, CDR2 YNNKEL, per germline (reference sequence). CDR3 length: 15 amino acids. Between the trimmed V and J ends, which lost 4 bases and 7 bases, there was a span of 20 bases. The CDR3 bases are TGTGCCAGCAGCCGGGGCACCTTCTCCTACGATGAGCAGTACTTC. Translated, it gives CASSRGTFSYDEQYF.

The CDR3 protein is CASSSPLGQGRNTEAFF. The CDR3 coding sequence is TGCGCCAGCAGCAGCCCTCTTGGACAGGGAAGGAACACTGAAGCTTTCTTT. The chain carries TRBV5-1 and TRBJ1-1; 8 bases are shared with TRBD1. Germline V CDR1 and CDR2: SGHRS, YFSETQ. The CDR3 covers 17 residues. J was trimmed by 1 base and V by 4 bases; bases with no gene match: 12.

The chain combines TRBV2 with TRBJ1-2; 8 nucleotides align to TRBD1. Germline loops: CDR1 SNHLY, CDR2 FYNNEI. J was trimmed by 0 bases and V by 5 bases; bases with no gene match: 8. CDR3 length equals 16 residues. The CDR3 protein is CASSKLRTGSNYGYTF. For the CDR3, the DNA is TGTGCCAGCAGTAAACTTAGGACAGGGTCTAACTATGGCTACACCTTC.

The chain carries TRBV19 and TRBJ1-2; 7 positions agree with TRBD1. V lost 2 bases, J lost 1 base, and 4 bases stayed unmatched. Germline V gene lookup returns CDR1 LNHDA and CDR2 SQIVND (reference sequence). The CDR3 is 15 residues long. CDR3 loop: CASSIWTGSNYGYTF. The CDR3 bases are TGTGCCAGTAGTATATGGACAGGTAGTAACTATGGCTACACCTTC. Supplemented by reference TRBV19 and TRBJ1-2, the full variable domain reads DGGITQSPKYLFRKEGQNVTLSCEQNLNHDAMYWYRQDPGQGLRLIYYSQIVNDFQKGDIAEGYSVSREKKESFPLTVTSAQKNPTAFYLCASSIWTGSNYGYTFGSGTRLTVV.

The chain carries TRBV14 and TRBJ2-3; maybe TRBD1 (5 bases). Germline V CDR1 and CDR2: SGHDN, FVKESK. There are 18 residues in the CDR3. The V and J ends lost 1 base and 2 bases respectively, with 19 bases between them. The CDR3, as DNA: TGTGCCAGCAGCCAAGGCCTTACGACAGTCTACCTCACAGATACGCAGTATTTT. Protein product: CASSQGLTTVYLTDTQYF.

The chain uses TRBV7-2 and TRBJ2-5; D is unresolved. This CDR3 is 16 amino acids long. Germline CDR1 reads SGHTA; CDR2 reads FQGNSA. V was shortened by 5 bases and J by 4 bases, with 20 bases between the two germline ends. CDR3 in amino acids: CASSPEAVYSGETQYF. CDR3 in DNA: TGTGCCAGCAGCCCCGAGGCGGTTTACTCGGGAGAGACCCAGTACTTC.

DNA of the CDR3: TGTGCCAGCAACGCAGGGGGCGGCTATGGCTACACCTTC. Amino acid sequence: CASNAGGGYGYTF. J is TRBJ1-2 and V is TRBV21-1; the DNA was not used to check the table's D call, TRBD1. TRBV21-1 is an annotated pseudogene. CDR3 length: 13 residues.

V usage is TRBV7-8 and J usage is TRBJ1-1, with D perhaps TRBD1 (5 bases). The V and J ends lost 5 bases and 7 bases respectively, with 14 bases between them. Germline V gene lookup returns CDR1 SGHVS and CDR2 FQNEAQ. This CDR3 spans 13 amino acids. CDR3 loop: CASSTRDGLEAFF. The CDR3 DNA is TGTGCCAGCAGCACTAGGGACGGGCTTGAAGCTTTCTTT.

CDR3 protein: CASSPDRDNSPLHF. CDR3 sequence (DNA): TGTGCCAGCAGTCCTGACAGGGACAATTCACCCCTCCACTTT. The chain uses TRBV3-1 (or the pseudogene TRBV3-2) and TRBJ1-6, with 7 bases matching TRBD1. The CDR3 consists of 14 residues. Germline V CDR1 and CDR2: LGHDT, YNNKEL (reference sequence). Losses at the gene ends were 6 bases for V and 7 bases for J; bases not matched to a gene: 6.

The CDR3 DNA reads TGTGCCAGCAGTGGGGTCATGTATAGCAATCAGCCCCAGCATTTT. As protein: CASSGVMYSNQPQHF. The V gene is TRBV2, the J gene TRBJ1-5; D is uncertain. With 4 bases removed from V and 0 bases from J, the gap between germline ends came to 10 bases. The germline V gene has CDR1 SNHLY and CDR2 FYNNEI. The CDR3 is 15 amino acids.

The chain is built from TRBV6-1 and TRBJ2-1; the match to TRBD1 covers 10 bases. The germline V gene has CDR1 MNHNS and CDR2 SASEGT. The CDR3 has 16 amino acids. The J segment lost 8 bases and the V segment lost 4 bases, leaving 11 bases of the junction unmatched. In DNA form, the CDR3 reads TGTGCCAGCAGTGCCCTGACAGGGGGCGGTTACTATGAGCAGTTCTTC. Translation gives CASSALTGGGYYEQFF.

The V call is TRBV12-3 or TRBV12-4, the J call TRBJ1-1; tentatively, D is TRBD1 (5 bases). This CDR3 spans 11 amino acids. Trimming took off 6 bases at V and 7 bases at J, with 9 bases between the two ends. CDR3 nucleotides: TGTGCCAGCAGCCAGGGCTTTGAAGCTTTCTTT. Translating it yields CASSQGFEAFF.

This rearrangement joins TRBV10-1 to TRBJ2-3; 8 nucleotides line up with TRBD2. Trimming removed 4 bases from V and 5 bases from J; junction bases left unmatched: 5. The V gene's germline CDR1 is WNHNN and CDR2 SYGVQD (reference sequence). The CDR3 has 14 residues. The CDR3, as DNA: TGCGCCAGCAGTGTCGGGGGGGCCTTAGATACGCAGTATTTT. Its protein product is CASSVGGALDTQYF.

The chain is built from TRBV14 and TRBJ2-1; the match to TRBD2 covers 9 bases. This CDR3 is 18 amino acids long. The germline CDR1 and CDR2 sequences are SGHDN and FVKESK. J was trimmed by 0 bases and V by 4 bases; bases with no gene match: 10. In DNA form, the CDR3 reads TGTGCCAGCAGCCTCCCGAGTAGCGGGGGCTTCTCCTACAATGAGCAGTTCTTC. Residues: CASSLPSSGGFSYNEQFF.

The rearrangement joins TRBV27 to TRBJ1-2; D unclear. The CDR3 length is 13 residues. V lost 6 bases to trimming and J lost 5 bases, with 13 bases between them. Germline lookup yields CDR1 MNHEY and CDR2 SMNVEV (reference sequence). The CDR3 DNA reads as TGTGCCAGCAGCCCCGCGATTTTGTATGGCTACACCTTC. This translates into CASSPAILYGYTF.

The gene calls are TRBV3-1 (or the pseudogene TRBV3-2) and TRBJ2-1; TRBD2 aligns across 8 bases. The CDR3 is 15 amino acids. Unmatched junction bases numbered 4, after V lost 4 bases and J lost 2 bases. Germline CDR1 and CDR2: LGHDT and YNNKEL (reference sequence). CDR3 residues: CASSRPGGTYNEQFF. The CDR3 DNA reads as TGTGCCAGCAGCCGACCGGGGGGGACCTACAATGAGCAGTTCTTC.

The gene calls are TRBV3-1 (or the pseudogene TRBV3-2) and TRBJ2-7, with D possibly being TRBD1 (5 bases). The CDR3 extends over 15 amino acids. In germline, CDR1 is LGHDT, CDR2 YNNKEL (reference sequence). Trimming shortened V by 1 base and J by 6 bases, and 16 bases separated the two germline ends. DNA of the CDR3: TGTGCCAGCAGCCAAGTTGATGGGCAGGGCGGCGAGCAGTACTTC. As protein: CASSQVDGQGGEQYF.

This sequence joins TRBV19 and TRBJ1-3; D not certain. Trimming removed 5 bases at V and 0 bases at J, with 5 bases between. Germline loops: CDR1 LNHDA, CDR2 SQIVND (reference sequence). The CDR3 sequence is 13 residues long. The chain's CDR3 is CASSLASGNTIYF. In DNA, the CDR3 is TGTGCCAGTAGTTTGGCCTCTGGAAACACCATATATTTT.

The chain is built from TRBV6-5 and TRBJ1-2, with 10 bases that match TRBD1. V dropped 8 bases and J dropped 6; count of bases not matched to a gene: 3. Per the germline V gene, CDR1 is MNHEY and CDR2 is SVGAGI. The length of the CDR3 is 12 residues. The CDR3 region has the DNA TGTGCCAGCGGACAGGGGGGTGATGGCTACACCTTC. Protein sequence: CASGQGGDGYTF.

V usage is TRBV27 and J usage is TRBJ1-1, with D uncertain. CDR3 size: 15 residues. Trimming pared 4 bases from V and 1 base from J, leaving 13 bases between. Germline CDR1 reads MNHEY; CDR2 reads SMNVEV (reference sequence). CDR3 in DNA: TGTGCCAGCAGTTCCGGACTTCCCCCGAACACTGAAGCTTTCTTT. Translating it yields CASSSGLPPNTEAFF.

The table lists this clone with a count of one. V is TRBV23-1 and J is TRBJ2-7, with TRBD1 matching over 9 bases. TRBV23-1 qualifies as an ORF whose function is uncertain. The J segment lost 6 bases and the V segment lost 6 bases, leaving 9 bases of the junction unmatched. The CDR3 contains 14 residues. CDR3 protein: CASSSGTGLTEQYF. CDR3 nucleotides: TGCGCCAGCAGCTCCGGGACAGGGCTAACCGAGCAGTACTTC.

The chain links TRBV28 to TRBJ1-1; D not certain. V was shortened by 0 bases and J by 5 bases, with 4 bases between the two germline ends. CDR3 length equals 12 residues. Germline-derived CDR1 and CDR2 are MDHEN and SYDVKM. The CDR3 bases are TGTGCCAGCAGTTTATGGAGTACTGAAGCTTTCTTT. It specifies CASSLWSTEAFF. Using reference TRBV28 and TRBJ1-1 for the parts outside the CDR3, the full variable domain is DVKVTQSSRYLVKRTGEKVFLECVQDMDHENMFWYRQDPGLGLRLIYFSYDVKMKEKGDIPEGYSVSREKKERFSLILESASTNQTSMYLCASSLWSTEAFFGQGTRLTVV.

This chain links TRBV7-3 with TRBJ1-5, with D tentatively TRBD1 (6 bases). Per the germline V gene, CDR1 is SGHTA and CDR2 is FQGTGA. V was shortened by 3 bases and J by 7 bases, with 13 bases between the two germline ends. The CDR3 length is 14 residues. The CDR3 DNA reads as TGTGCCAGCAGCTTGACAGGTGGAGGACAGCCCCAGCATTTT. It encodes CASSLTGGGQPQHF.

The chain is built from TRBV12-2 and TRBJ2-5; the D call of TRBD1 is as the table states it, not checked on the DNA. TRBV12-2 is given as a pseudogene. The CDR3 is 14 amino acids. The CDR3 sequence is CASRSRDRGETQYF. In DNA form, the CDR3 reads TGTGCAAGTCGTTCTCGGGACAGAGGGGAGACCCAGTACTTC.

The V and J genes are TRBV29-1 and TRBJ2-1, with no clear D. The V gene's germline CDR1 is SQVTM and CDR2 ANQGSEA. V shed 2 bases and J shed 3 bases, with 2 bases lying between them. The CDR3 consists of 11 residues. In DNA form, the CDR3 reads TGCAGCGTTGAACGCTACAATGAGCAGTTCTTC. Its translation: CSVERYNEQFF.

Only a few counts were recorded for this clone. The CDR3 spells CASSEVAGGPDTQYF. DNA of the CDR3: TGTGCCAGCAGTGAAGTAGCGGGGGGGCCAGATACGCAGTATTTT. The J gene is TRBJ2-3, the V gene TRBV6-1; TRBD2 aligns across 11 bases. Germline CDR1 and CDR2: MNHNS and SASEGT. The junction had 1 base not matched to a gene; V was cut back by 1 base and J by 4 bases. The CDR3 consists of 15 residues.

This clone has only one observation. The chain uses TRBV9 and TRBJ2-7; 8 nucleotides line up with TRBD1. V lost 2 bases, J lost 6 bases, and 10 bases stayed unmatched. The CDR3 sequence is 15 residues long. The V gene's germline CDR1 is SGDLS and CDR2 YYNGEE. CDR3 loop: CASSVGWGTGGEQYF. The DNA for the CDR3 is TGTGCCAGCAGCGTGGGCTGGGGGACAGGCGGCGAGCAGTACTTC.